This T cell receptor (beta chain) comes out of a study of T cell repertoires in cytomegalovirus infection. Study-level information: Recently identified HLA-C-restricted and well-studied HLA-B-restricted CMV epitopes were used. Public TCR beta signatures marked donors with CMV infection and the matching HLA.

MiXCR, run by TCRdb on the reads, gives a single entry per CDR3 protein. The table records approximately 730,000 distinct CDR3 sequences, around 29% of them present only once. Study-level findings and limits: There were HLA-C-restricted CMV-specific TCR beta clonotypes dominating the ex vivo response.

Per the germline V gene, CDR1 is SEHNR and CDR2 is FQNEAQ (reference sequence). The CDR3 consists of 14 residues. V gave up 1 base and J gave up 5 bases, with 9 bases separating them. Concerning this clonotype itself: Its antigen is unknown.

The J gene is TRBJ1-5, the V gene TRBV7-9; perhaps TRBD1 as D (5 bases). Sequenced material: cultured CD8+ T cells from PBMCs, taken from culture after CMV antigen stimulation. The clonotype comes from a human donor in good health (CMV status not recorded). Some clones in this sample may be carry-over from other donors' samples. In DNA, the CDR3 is TGTGCCAGCAGCTTAGGGGACGATTATCAGCCCCAGCATTTT. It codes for CASSLGDDYQPQHF.